The following is a T cell receptor (beta chain) sequence with its context. Its antigen remains unknown. These data are taken from a study of beta chain features in type 1 diabetes. TCRB transcripts that were expressed got sequenced, as all of the isolated RNA had been reverse transcribed. Sequencing was performed with immunoSEQ multiplex PCR; in TCRdb, only in-frame clones are kept and a portion is missing. The sample includes 860,000 or so clones, 17% seen only once; the top ten take around 0.02%. Donors underwent one heparinised blood draw, about 0.12 L on average. CDR1 SGHDN and CDR2 FVKESK come from the germline V gene. Trimming removed 4 bases from V and 6 bases from J, with 16 bases in between. CDR3 length: 15 amino acids. Study-level points and caveats: Comparison showed that naive, central memory and Treg TCRB repertoires appeared more similar among patients than among healthy donors.

This receptor was taken from a woman aged 18-30 years in good health. What was sequenced was naive CD4+ T cells from blood. The chain couples TRBV14 to TRBJ2-1; possibly TRBD2 for D (5 bases). The CDR3 sequence is CASSLSVGFPNEQFF. For the CDR3, the DNA is TGTGCCAGCAGCCTTAGCGTTGGCTTCCCCAATGAGCAGTTCTTC.